This T cell receptor (beta chain) was captured in a study of T cell responses to AZD1222 COVID-19 vaccine. TCRdb's table, derived via immunoSEQ multiplex PCR, lists solely in-frame clones and lacks some. The sample records roughly 140,000 clones, approximately 78% being singletons. The germline gives CDR1 SGDLS, CDR2 YYNGEE. The ends lost 4 bases at V and 0 bases at J; junction bases unmatched: 6. The length of the CDR3 is 15 residues. Material: peripheral blood, obtained on day 0 of MenACWY control vaccination. The chain recombines TRBV9 with TRBJ2-5; 7 positions agree with TRBD2. The receptor comes from an adult in good health. CDR3 residues: CASSPSGEYQETQYF. In nucleotides, the CDR3 is TGTGCCAGCAGCCCCAGCGGGGAGTACCAAGAGACCCAGTACTTC.